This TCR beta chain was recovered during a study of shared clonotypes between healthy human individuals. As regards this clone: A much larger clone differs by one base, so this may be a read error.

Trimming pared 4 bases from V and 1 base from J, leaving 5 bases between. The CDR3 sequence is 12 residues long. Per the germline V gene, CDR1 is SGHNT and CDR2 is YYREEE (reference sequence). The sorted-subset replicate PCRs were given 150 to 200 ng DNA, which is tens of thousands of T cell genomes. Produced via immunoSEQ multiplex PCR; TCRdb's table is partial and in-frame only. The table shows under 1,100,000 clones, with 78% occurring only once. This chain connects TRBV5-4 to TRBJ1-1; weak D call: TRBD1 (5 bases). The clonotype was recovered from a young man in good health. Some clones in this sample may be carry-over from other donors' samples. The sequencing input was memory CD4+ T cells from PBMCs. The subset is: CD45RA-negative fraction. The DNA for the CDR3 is TGTGCCAGCAGCCAGGGGAACACTGAAGCTTTCTTT. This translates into CASSQGNTEAFF.